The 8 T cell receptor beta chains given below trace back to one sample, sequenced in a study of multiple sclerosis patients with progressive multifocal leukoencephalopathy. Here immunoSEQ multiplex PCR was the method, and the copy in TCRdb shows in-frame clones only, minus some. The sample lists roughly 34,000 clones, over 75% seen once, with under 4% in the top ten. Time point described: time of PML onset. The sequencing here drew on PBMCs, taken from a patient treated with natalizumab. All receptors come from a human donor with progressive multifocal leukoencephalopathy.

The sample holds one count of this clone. In nucleotides, the CDR3 is TGTGCCAGCAGTGGACAGGGCAAGGCTTCGAATGAGCAGTTCTTC. Translated: CASSGQGKASNEQFF. V is TRBV2 and J is TRBJ2-1, with 7 bases matching TRBD1. J lost 7 bases, V lost 4 bases, and 10 bases had no gene match. The CDR3 length is 15 residues. The germline V gene encodes CDR1 SNHLY and CDR2 FYNNEI. Full variable domain (outside the CDR3, taken from reference TRBV2 and TRBJ2-1): EPEVTQTPSHQVTQMGQEVILRCVPISNHLYFYWYRQILGQKVEFLVSFYNNEISEKSEIFDDQFSVERPDGSNFTLKIRSTKLEDSAMYFCASSGQGKASNEQFFGPGTRLTVL.

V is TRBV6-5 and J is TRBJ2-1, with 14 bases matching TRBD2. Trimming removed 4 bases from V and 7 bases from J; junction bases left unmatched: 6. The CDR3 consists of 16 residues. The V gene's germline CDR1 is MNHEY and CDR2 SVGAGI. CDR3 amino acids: CASSFERLAGGNEQFF. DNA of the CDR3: TGTGCCAGCAGTTTCGAAAGACTAGCGGGAGGGAATGAGCAGTTCTTC.

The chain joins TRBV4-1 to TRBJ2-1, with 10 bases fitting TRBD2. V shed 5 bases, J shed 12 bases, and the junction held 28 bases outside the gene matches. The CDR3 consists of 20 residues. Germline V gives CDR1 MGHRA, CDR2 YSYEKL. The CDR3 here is CASSIMPGLPGLAPVVRQFF. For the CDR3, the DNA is TGCGCCAGCAGCATTATGCCCGGCCTACCGGGACTAGCGCCTGTGGTGAGGCAGTTCTTC.

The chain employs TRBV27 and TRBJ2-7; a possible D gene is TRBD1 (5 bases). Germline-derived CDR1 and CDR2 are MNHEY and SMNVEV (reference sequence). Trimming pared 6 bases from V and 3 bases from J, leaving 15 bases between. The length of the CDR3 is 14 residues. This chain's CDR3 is CASSQRFTGYEQYF. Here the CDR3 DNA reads TGTGCCAGCAGCCAAAGATTTACAGGCTACGAGCAGTACTTC.

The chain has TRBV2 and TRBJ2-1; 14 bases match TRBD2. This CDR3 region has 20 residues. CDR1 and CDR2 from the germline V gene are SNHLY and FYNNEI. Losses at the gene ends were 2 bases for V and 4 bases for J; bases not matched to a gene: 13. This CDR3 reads CASSEPRTSGRQPTYNEQFF. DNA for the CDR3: TGTGCCAGCAGTGAACCGAGGACTAGCGGGAGGCAACCAACTTACAATGAGCAGTTCTTC. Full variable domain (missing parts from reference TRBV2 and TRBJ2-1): EPEVTQTPSHQVTQMGQEVILRCVPISNHLYFYWYRQILGQKVEFLVSFYNNEISEKSEIFDDQFSVERPDGSNFTLKIRSTKLEDSAMYFCASSEPRTSGRQPTYNEQFFGPGTRLTVL.

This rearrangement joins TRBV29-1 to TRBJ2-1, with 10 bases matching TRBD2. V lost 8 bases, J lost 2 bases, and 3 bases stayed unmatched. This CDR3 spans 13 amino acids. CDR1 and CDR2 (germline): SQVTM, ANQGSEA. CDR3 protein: CSTGLAAYNEQFF. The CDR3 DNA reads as TGCAGCACCGGACTAGCGGCCTACAATGAGCAGTTCTTC.

The CDR3 protein is CASSERGAGGLTYNEQFF. CDR3 in DNA: TGTGCCAGCAGTGAAAGAGGAGCGGGAGGTCTCACCTACAATGAGCAGTTCTTC. V and J are TRBV6-1 and TRBJ2-1; 9 nucleotides line up with TRBD2. This CDR3 is built from 18 residues. Germline V gene lookup returns CDR1 MNHNS and CDR2 SASEGT. V lost 2 bases to trimming and J lost 2 bases; unmatched junction nucleotides: 10.

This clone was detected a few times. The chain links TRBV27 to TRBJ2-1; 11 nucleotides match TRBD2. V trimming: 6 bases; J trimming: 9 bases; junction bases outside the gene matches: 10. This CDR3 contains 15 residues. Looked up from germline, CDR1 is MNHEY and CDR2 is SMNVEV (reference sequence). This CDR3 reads CASSVLAGDRSEQFF. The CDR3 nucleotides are TGTGCCAGCAGCGTACTAGCGGGAGATCGTAGTGAGCAGTTCTTC.